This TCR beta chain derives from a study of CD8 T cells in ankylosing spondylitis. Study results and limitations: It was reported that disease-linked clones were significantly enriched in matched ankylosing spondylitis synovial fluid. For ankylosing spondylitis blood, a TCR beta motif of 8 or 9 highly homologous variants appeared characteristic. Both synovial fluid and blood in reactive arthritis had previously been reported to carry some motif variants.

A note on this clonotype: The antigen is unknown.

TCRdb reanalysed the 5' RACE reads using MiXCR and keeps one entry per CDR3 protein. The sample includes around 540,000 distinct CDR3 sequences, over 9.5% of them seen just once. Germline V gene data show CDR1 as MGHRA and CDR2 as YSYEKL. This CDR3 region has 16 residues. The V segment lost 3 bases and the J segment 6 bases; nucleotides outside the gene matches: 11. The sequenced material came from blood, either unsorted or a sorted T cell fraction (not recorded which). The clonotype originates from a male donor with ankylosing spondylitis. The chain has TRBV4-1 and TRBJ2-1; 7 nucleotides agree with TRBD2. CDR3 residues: CASSQASGGSTNEQFF. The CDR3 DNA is TGCGCCAGCAGCCAGGCCTCTGGCGGGAGTACCAATGAGCAGTTCTTC.